This entry concerns a single T cell receptor (beta chain). What it binds is unknown. All of the isolated RNA was reverse transcribed, so expressed TCRB transcripts were sequenced. Repertoires were generated with immunoSEQ multiplex PCR, while TCRdb's copy carries only in-frame clones and drops some. This table holds 300,000 or so clones, 14% found once. The CDR3 totals 17 residues. With 0 bases clipped from V and 4 bases from J, the junction kept 6 bases outside the gene matches. The germline V gene encodes CDR1 LNHNV and CDR2 YYDKDF (reference sequence). This record comes from a study of beta chain features in type 1 diabetes. Findings of the study overall: Moderately but significantly shorter TCRB CDR3s were found in Type 1 diabetes patients in all four CD4+ subsets.

Sequenced: naive CD4+ T cells from blood. The sequence was obtained from a man in his thirties or forties with type 1 diabetes. J is TRBJ2-3 and V is TRBV15; 11 bases align to TRBD2. CDR3: CATSRDGSGRAADTQYF. The CDR3 DNA is TGTGCCACCAGCAGAGACGGTAGCGGGAGGGCCGCAGATACGCAGTATTTT.